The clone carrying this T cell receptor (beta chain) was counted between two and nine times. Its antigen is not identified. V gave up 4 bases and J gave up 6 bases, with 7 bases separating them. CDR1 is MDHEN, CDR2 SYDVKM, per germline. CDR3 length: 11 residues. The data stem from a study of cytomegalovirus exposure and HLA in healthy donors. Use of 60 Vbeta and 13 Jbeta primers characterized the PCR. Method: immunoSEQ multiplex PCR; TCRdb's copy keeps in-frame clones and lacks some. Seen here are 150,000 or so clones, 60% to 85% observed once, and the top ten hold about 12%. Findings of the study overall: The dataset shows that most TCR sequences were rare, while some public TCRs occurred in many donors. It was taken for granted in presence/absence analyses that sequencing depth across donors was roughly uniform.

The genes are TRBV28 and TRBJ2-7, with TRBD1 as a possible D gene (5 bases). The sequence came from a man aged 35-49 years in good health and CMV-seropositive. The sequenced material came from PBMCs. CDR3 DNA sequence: TGTGCCAGCAGTTCTAGGGGCGAGCAGTACTTC. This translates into CASSSRGEQYF.